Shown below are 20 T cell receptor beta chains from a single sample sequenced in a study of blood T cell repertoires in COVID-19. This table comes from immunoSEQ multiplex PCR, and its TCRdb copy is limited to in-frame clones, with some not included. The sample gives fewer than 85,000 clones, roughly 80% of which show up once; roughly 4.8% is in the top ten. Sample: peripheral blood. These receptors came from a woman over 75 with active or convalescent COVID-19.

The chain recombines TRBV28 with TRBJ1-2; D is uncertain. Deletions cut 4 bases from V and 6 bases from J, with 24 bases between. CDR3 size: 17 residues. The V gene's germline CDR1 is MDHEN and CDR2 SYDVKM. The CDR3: CASSSPRVRVPRHGYTF. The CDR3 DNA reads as TGTGCCAGCAGTTCCCCCCGTGTCCGGGTCCCTAGGCATGGCTACACCTTC.

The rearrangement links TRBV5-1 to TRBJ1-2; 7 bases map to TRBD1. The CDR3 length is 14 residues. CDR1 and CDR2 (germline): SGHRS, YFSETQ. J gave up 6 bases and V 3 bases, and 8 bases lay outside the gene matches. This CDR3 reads CASSWQTGPDGYTF. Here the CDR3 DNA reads TGCGCCAGCAGCTGGCAGACAGGGCCCGATGGCTACACCTTC. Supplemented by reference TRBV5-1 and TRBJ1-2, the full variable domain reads KAGVTQTPRYLIKTRGQQVTLSCSPISGHRSVSWYQQTPGQGLQFLFEYFSETQRNKGNFPGRFSGRQFSNSRSEMNVSTLELGDSALYLCASSWQTGPDGYTFGSGTRLTVV.

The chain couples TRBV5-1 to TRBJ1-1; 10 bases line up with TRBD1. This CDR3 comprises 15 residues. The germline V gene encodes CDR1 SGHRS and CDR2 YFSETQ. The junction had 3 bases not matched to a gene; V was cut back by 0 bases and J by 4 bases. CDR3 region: CASSLAGQGGTEAFF. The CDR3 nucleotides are TGCGCCAGCAGCTTGGCCGGACAGGGGGGCACTGAAGCTTTCTTT. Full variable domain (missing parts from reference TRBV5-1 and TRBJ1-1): KAGVTQTPRYLIKTRGQQVTLSCSPISGHRSVSWYQQTPGQGLQFLFEYFSETQRNKGNFPGRFSGRQFSNSRSEMNVSTLELGDSALYLCASSLAGQGGTEAFFGQGTRLTVV.

Here the CDR3 DNA reads TGCGCCAGCAGCTTGAGTAGTAGGGAGGATACGCAGTATTTT. Protein sequence: CASSLSSREDTQYF. The genes are TRBV5-1 and TRBJ2-3; a possible D gene is TRBD2 (5 bases). Germline V gene lookup returns CDR1 SGHRS and CDR2 YFSETQ. CDR3 size: 14 residues. V gave up 1 base and J gave up 6 bases, with 12 bases separating them. Filled out from reference TRBV5-1 and TRBJ2-3, the complete variable domain reads KAGVTQTPRYLIKTRGQQVTLSCSPISGHRSVSWYQQTPGQGLQFLFEYFSETQRNKGNFPGRFSGRQFSNSRSEMNVSTLELGDSALYLCASSLSSREDTQYFGPGTRLTVL.

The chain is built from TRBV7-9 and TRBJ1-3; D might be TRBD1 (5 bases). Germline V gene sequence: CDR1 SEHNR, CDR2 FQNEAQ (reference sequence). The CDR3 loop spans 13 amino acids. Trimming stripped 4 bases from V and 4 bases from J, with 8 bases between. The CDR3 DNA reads TGTGCCAGCAGCTCCCGACAGGGAAACACCATATATTTT. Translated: CASSSRQGNTIYF.

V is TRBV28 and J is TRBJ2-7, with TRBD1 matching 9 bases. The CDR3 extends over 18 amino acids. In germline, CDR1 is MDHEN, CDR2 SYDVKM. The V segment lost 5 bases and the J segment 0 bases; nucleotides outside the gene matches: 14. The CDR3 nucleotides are TGTGCCAGCAGTCCGTCACCCTACAGGGGGCCGACCTCCTACGAGCAGTACTTC. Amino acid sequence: CASSPSPYRGPTSYEQYF.

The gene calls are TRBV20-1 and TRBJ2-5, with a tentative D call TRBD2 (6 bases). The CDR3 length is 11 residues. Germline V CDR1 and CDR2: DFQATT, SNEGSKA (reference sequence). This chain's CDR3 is CTPGSGETQYF. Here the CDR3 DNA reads TGCACCCCTGGGAGCGGGGAGACCCAGTACTTC.

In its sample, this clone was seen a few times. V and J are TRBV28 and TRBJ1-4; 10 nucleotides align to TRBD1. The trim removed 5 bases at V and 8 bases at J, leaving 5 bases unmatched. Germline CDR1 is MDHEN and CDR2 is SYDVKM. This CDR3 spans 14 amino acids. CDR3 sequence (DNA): TGTGCCAGCAGTCTCGGGACAGGGGTGGAAAAACTGTTTTTT. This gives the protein CASSLGTGVEKLFF. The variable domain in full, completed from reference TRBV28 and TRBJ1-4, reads DVKVTQSSRYLVKRTGEKVFLECVQDMDHENMFWYRQDPGLGLRLIYFSYDVKMKEKGDIPEGYSVSREKKERFSLILESASTNQTSMYLCASSLGTGVEKLFFGSGTQLSVL.

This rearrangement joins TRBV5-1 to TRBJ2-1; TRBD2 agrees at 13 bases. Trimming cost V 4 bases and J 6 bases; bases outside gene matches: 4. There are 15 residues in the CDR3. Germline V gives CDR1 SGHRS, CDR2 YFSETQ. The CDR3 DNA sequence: TGCGCCAGCAGCCCTACTAGCGGGGGGGTCAATGAGCAGTTCTTC. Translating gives CASSPTSGGVNEQFF.

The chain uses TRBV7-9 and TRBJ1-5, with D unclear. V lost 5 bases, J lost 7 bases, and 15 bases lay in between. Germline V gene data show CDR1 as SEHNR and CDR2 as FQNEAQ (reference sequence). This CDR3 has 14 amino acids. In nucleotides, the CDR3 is TGTGCCAGCAGCCTTCCCGGGAGTCACCAGCCCCAGCATTTT. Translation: CASSLPGSHQPQHF.

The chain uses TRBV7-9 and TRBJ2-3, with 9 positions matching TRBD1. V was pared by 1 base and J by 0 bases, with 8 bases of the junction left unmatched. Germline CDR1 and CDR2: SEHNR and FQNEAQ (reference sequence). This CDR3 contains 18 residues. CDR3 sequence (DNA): TGTGCCAGCAGCTTAGGGGCTACAGGGGGCCTAAGCACAGATACGCAGTATTTT. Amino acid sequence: CASSLGATGGLSTDTQYF.

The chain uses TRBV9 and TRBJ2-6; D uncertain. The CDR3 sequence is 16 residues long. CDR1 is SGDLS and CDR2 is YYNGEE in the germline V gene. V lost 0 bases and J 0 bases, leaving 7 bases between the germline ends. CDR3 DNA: TGTGCCAGCAGCGTAGACGGTCACTCTGGGGCCAACGTCCTGACTTTC. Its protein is CASSVDGHSGANVLTF.

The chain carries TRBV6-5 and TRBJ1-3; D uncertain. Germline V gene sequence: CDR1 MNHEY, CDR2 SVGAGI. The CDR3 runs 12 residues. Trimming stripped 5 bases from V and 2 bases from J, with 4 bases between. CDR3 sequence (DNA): TGTGCCAGCAGTCTCGCTGGAAACACCATATATTTT. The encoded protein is CASSLAGNTIYF.

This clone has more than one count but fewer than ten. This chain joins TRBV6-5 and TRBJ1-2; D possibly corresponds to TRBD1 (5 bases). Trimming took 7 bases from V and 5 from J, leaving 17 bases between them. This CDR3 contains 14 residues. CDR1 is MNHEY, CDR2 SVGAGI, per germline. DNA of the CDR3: TGTGCCAGCACACCCAGGGATATTTGGTATGGCTACACCTTC. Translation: CASTPRDIWYGYTF.

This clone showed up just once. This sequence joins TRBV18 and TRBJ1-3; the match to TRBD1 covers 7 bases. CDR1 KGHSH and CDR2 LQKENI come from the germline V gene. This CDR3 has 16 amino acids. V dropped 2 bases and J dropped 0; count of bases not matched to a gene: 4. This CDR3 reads CASSPGQVSSGNTIYF. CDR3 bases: TGTGCCAGCTCACCAGGACAGGTCAGCTCTGGAAACACCATATATTTT.

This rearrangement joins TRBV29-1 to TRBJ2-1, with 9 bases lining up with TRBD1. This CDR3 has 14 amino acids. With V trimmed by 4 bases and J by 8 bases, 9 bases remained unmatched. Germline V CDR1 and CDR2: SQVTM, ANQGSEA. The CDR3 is CSVGRDRVSYEQFF. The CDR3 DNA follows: TGCAGCGTTGGCCGGGACAGGGTGTCTTATGAGCAGTTCTTC.

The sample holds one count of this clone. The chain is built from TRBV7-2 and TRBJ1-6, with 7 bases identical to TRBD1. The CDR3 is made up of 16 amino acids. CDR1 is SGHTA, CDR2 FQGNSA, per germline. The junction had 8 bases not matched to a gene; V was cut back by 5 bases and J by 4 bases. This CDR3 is CASSRDRSLYNSPLHF. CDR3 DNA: TGTGCCAGCAGCCGGGACAGATCTCTTTATAATTCACCCCTCCACTTT. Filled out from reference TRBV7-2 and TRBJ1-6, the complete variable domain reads GAGVSQSPSNKVTEKGKDVELRCDPISGHTALYWYRQSLGQGLEFLIYFQGNSAPDKSGLPSDRFSAERTGGSVSTLTIQRTQQEDSAVYLCASSRDRSLYNSPLHFGNGTRLTVT.

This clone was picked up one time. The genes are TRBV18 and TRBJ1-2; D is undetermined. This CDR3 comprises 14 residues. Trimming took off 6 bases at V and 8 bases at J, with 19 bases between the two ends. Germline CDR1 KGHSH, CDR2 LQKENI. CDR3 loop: CASSPGVKDGGYTF. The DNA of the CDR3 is TGTGCCAGCTCGCCCGGGGTTAAAGACGGAGGCTACACCTTC. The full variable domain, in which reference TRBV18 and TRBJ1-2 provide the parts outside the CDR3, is NAGVMQNPRHLVRRRGQEARLRCSPMKGHSHVYWYRQLPEEGLKFMVYLQKENIIDESGMPKERFSAEFPKEGPSILRIQQVVRGDSAAYFCASSPGVKDGGYTFGSGTRLTVV.

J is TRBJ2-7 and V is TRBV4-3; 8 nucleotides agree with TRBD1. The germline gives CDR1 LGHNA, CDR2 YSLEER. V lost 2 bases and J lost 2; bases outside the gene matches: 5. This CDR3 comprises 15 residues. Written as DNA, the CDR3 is TGCGCCAGCAGCCAACCCAAGGACAGGGCCTACGAGCAGTACTTC. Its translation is CASSQPKDRAYEQYF.

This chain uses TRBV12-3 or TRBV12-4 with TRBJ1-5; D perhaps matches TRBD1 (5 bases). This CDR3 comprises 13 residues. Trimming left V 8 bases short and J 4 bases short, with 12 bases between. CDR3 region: CASDLGANQPQHF. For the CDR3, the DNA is TGTGCCAGCGACCTAGGGGCGAATCAGCCCCAGCATTTT.